Presented here are 16 T cell receptor beta chains from one specimen sequenced in a study of cytomegalovirus exposure and HLA in healthy donors. It was with 60 Vbeta and 13 Jbeta primers that the PCR ran. Assay: immunoSEQ multiplex PCR; the TCRdb copy retains only in-frame clones and omits some. The data show about 160,000 clones, with 65% to 90% seen just once and roughly 6.5% held by the top ten. The sample consisted of PBMCs. All receptors derive from a man between 50 and 59 years old in good health and CMV-seropositive.

This clone has a single count. The chain employs TRBV18 and TRBJ1-5; 11 nucleotides align to TRBD1. V lost 5 bases to trimming and J lost 2 bases; unmatched junction nucleotides: 5. The CDR3 length is 16 residues. Germline V CDR1 and CDR2: KGHSH, LQKENI. The CDR3 region has the DNA TGTGCCAGCTCAACTAGGACAGGGGGCCGCAATCAGCCCCAGCATTTT. It specifies CASSTRTGGRNQPQHF.

For this clone: Within the sample, other DNA sequences also encode this same CDR3. The chain employs TRBV5-1 and TRBJ1-1; 8 nucleotides agree with TRBD1. Germline values: CDR1 SGHRS, CDR2 YFSETQ. The CDR3 covers 15 residues. V lost 4 bases to trimming and J lost 1 base; unmatched junction nucleotides: 6. In DNA, the CDR3 is TGCGCCAGCAGCCTGAGGACAGGGCGGAACACTGAAGCTTTCTTT. This codes for CASSLRTGRNTEAFF.

The genes are TRBV7-8 and TRBJ2-7, with 9 bases identical to TRBD1. There are 16 residues in the CDR3. Germline CDR1 reads SGHVS; CDR2 reads FQNEAQ. The V gene end was trimmed by 5 bases and the J gene end by 9 bases; junction bases not matched to a gene: 17. The CDR3 sequence is CASSVEAGTGLVGQYF. CDR3 DNA: TGTGCCAGCAGCGTAGAGGCCGGGACAGGGTTGGTTGGGCAGTACTTC.

The chain carries TRBV5-4 and TRBJ2-1; 10 positions match TRBD2. V gave up 0 bases and J gave up 4 bases; unmatched junction bases: 1. The germline V gene has CDR1 SGHNT and CDR2 YYREEE (reference sequence). The length of the CDR3 is 15 residues. The CDR3 DNA sequence: TGTGCCAGCAGCTTGGAACTAGCGGGGTACAATGAGCAGTTCTTC. As protein: CASSLELAGYNEQFF. The complete variable domain, with remaining parts taken from reference TRBV5-4 and TRBJ2-1, reads ETGVTQSPTHLIKTRGQQVTLRCSSQSGHNTVSWYQQALGQGPQFIFQYYREEENGRGNFPPRFSGLQFPNYSSELNVNALELDDSALYLCASSLELAGYNEQFFGPGTRLTVL.

Points on this clone: Other DNA variants within this sample encode the same CDR3. V gene TRBV27 combines with J gene TRBJ1-2; D is unclear. Germline lookup yields CDR1 MNHEY and CDR2 SMNVEV (reference sequence). Trimming took off 2 bases at V and 4 bases at J, with 17 bases between the two ends. This CDR3 region has 16 residues. CDR3 DNA sequence: TGTGCCAGCAGTTTAAGGGAGGGAGTTCCCCTCTATGGCTACACCTTC. As protein: CASSLREGVPLYGYTF.

This clone was found a few times. This CDR3 is CASSLSGENSPLHF. The CDR3 nucleotides read TGTGCCAGCAGCCTTTCGGGGGAAAATTCACCCCTCCACTTT. The chain uses TRBV5-6 and TRBJ1-6, with D perhaps matching TRBD1 (5 bases). V was pared by 4 bases and J by 7 bases, with 12 bases between. The CDR3 consists of 14 residues. The germline CDR1 and CDR2 sequences are SGHDT and YYEEEE.

V usage is TRBV7-6 and J usage is TRBJ1-6; 7 nucleotides agree with TRBD1. With 4 bases clipped from V and 9 bases from J, the junction kept 6 bases outside the gene matches. Germline V CDR1 and CDR2: SGHVS, FNYEAQ. The CDR3 length is 14 residues. CDR3 region: CASSSAGGSSPLHF. CDR3 DNA sequence: TGTGCCAGCAGCTCCGCAGGGGGGAGTTCACCCCTCCACTTT.

V usage is TRBV4-1 and J usage is TRBJ2-6; 9 nucleotides line up with TRBD1. The CDR3 is made up of 17 amino acids. V was clipped by 5 bases and J by 1 base; unmatched bases: 6. Germline CDR1 reads MGHRA; CDR2 reads YSYEKL. The CDR3 region is CASSSGQGSSGANVLTF. The CDR3 bases are TGCGCCAGCAGCTCGGGACAGGGTAGTTCTGGGGCCAACGTCCTGACTTTC.

V usage is TRBV25-1 and J usage is TRBJ2-1; TRBD1 aligns across 7 bases. Germline-derived CDR1 and CDR2 are MGHDK and SYGVNS. The CDR3 spans 15 residues. The junction had 5 bases not matched to a gene; V was cut back by 6 bases and J by 0 bases. This CDR3 is CASRPPGGSYNEQFF. In DNA form, the CDR3 reads TGTGCCAGCAGGCCGCCAGGGGGCTCCTACAATGAGCAGTTCTTC.

The chain couples TRBV5-4 to TRBJ2-5; 8 nucleotides agree with TRBD2. From germline, CDR1 is SGHNT and CDR2 YYREEE (reference sequence). The CDR3 is 17 residues long. Trimming removed 2 bases from V and 2 bases from J; junction bases left unmatched: 11. DNA of the CDR3: TGTGCCAGCAGCTTCGGCGGGGGGACGGGGCCGCAAGAGACCCAGTACTTC. It encodes CASSFGGGTGPQETQYF.

There are a few counts of this clone. The rearrangement uses TRBV2 and TRBJ2-1; D might be TRBD2 (5 bases). The ends were cut back, 5 bases at V and 9 bases at J, with 11 bases in the middle. CDR3 length: 12 residues. CDR1 SNHLY and CDR2 FYNNEI come from the germline V gene. The chain's CDR3 is CASSSLVTEQFF. The DNA for the CDR3 is TGTGCCAGCAGTTCACTAGTGACTGAGCAGTTCTTC.

This rearrangement joins TRBV6-4 to TRBJ2-1; TRBD2 matches 10 bases. The CDR3 consists of 16 residues. The ends lost 3 bases at V and 7 bases at J; junction bases unmatched: 9. The V gene's germline CDR1 is MRHNA and CDR2 SNTAGT. CDR3 DNA sequence: TGTGCCAGCAGTGAGAGGCTAGCGGGGGAGGTTAATGAGCAGTTCTTC. It is translated as CASSERLAGEVNEQFF.

This chain links TRBV4-1 with TRBJ1-2, with D uncertain. The CDR3 totals 13 residues. CDR1 and CDR2 from the germline V gene are MGHRA and YSYEKL. The ends were cut back, 0 bases at V and 6 bases at J, with 8 bases in the middle. The CDR3 coding sequence is TGCGCCAGCAGCCAAGATGAGGCGGATGGCTACACCTTC. Translated, it gives CASSQDEADGYTF.

This clone was counted only a few times. This chain connects TRBV2 to TRBJ1-2; TRBD1 agrees at 8 bases. Germline CDR1 and CDR2: SNHLY and FYNNEI. The ends lost 3 bases at V and 7 bases at J; junction bases unmatched: 7. There are 14 residues in the CDR3. In DNA form, the CDR3 reads TGTGCCAGCAGTGAGGGGACAGGCACAGGTGGCTACACCTTC. Encoded protein: CASSEGTGTGGYTF.

The chain recombines TRBV11-3 with TRBJ2-1, with 12 bases that match TRBD2. The V gene's germline CDR1 is SGHNT and CDR2 YENEEA. CDR3 length: 18 amino acids. V lost 5 bases to trimming and J lost 7 bases; unmatched junction nucleotides: 15. The CDR3 sequence is CASSPRLAGEGGRNEQFF. Written as DNA, the CDR3 is TGTGCCAGCAGCCCCCGACTAGCGGGGGAAGGGGGGAGGAATGAGCAGTTCTTC.

The V call is TRBV5-1, the J call TRBJ2-5; a weak D match, TRBD1 (6 bases). From germline, CDR1 is SGHRS and CDR2 YFSETQ. Trimming shortened V by 4 bases and J by 5 bases, and 18 bases separated the two germline ends. CDR3 length: 15 amino acids. CDR3 coding DNA: TGCGCCAGCAGCCGTTTCGGACAGCCAGAGGAGACCCAGTACTTC. This sequence encodes CASSRFGQPEETQYF.